This T cell receptor beta chain originates from a study of T cells in Graves' hyperthyroidism and ophthalmopathy. Broader study findings: Median prediction lead before ophthalmopathy onset was 6.5 months with the model.

This clonotype was picked up many times. Its antigen is unidentified. Looked up from germline, CDR1 is SGHVS and CDR2 is FNYEAQ. Trimming shortened V by 2 bases and J by 6 bases, and 14 bases separated the two germline ends. CDR3 length equals 14 residues. The study enrolled patients aged 18 to 65 with newly diagnosed hyperthyroidism of under 2 months' duration. Patients were excluded because of uncontrolled infection, other autoimmune disease, pregnancy or lactation. Ahead of any ophthalmopathy symptoms, the blood sample was obtained at the first diagnosis of hyperthyroidism. RNA transcripts gave rise to amplified TCR beta CDR3 regions. The HTBI primer set was used in a first-round RT-PCR of the TCR CDR3. MiXCR, applied by TCRdb to the multiplex PCR reads, yields one record per CDR3 protein. The sample consists of 130,000 to 150,000 distinct CDR3 sequences, about 20% of them appearing once.

Sequencing was performed on blood. The receptor was derived from a woman between 50 and 59 years old with Graves' hyperthyroidism that later progressed to Graves' ophthalmopathy. The chain joins TRBV7-6 to TRBJ2-7; D is perhaps TRBD2 (7 bases). The CDR3 sequence is CASSLMGGDTEQYF. CDR3 bases: TGTGCCAGCAGCTTAATGGGGGGGGACACCGAGCAGTACTTC.